Sequencing of this TCR beta chain was carried out in a study of vaccination effects on CD4 cells after COVID-19. Overall study context: The vaccine given was either BNT162b2 or mRNA-1273, in two doses.

CDR1 and CDR2 from the germline V gene are MNHEY and SVGAGI. Germline trimming cut 4 bases from V and 5 bases from J; bases unmatched to any gene: 4. CDR3 length: 13 residues. Note on this clone: Its antigen is currently unknown.

Only in-frame clones appear in the TCRdb table, and some are missing; sequencing was by immunoSEQ multiplex PCR. The table records around 22,000 clones, 73% of them present only once. CD4+ T cells specific for antigen were expanded with viral peptide pools by the ViraFEST assay before sequencing. Culture lasted over 9 days before CD4+ T cell isolation. Vaccinated participants had no history of SARS-CoV-2 infection and tested negative for nucleocapsid antibodies. Cultures used 1.5 million to 2 million PBMC per well, roughly 11 IU/ml IL-2 and about 10 ug/ml peptides. In the cultures, half the medium was exchanged for IL-2 medium on days 3 and 7.

Sequencing used CD4+ T cells from PBMCs cultured with HCoV-229E spike peptides, obtained before COVID-19 vaccination. This TCR derives from a human donor who received a COVID-19 vaccine. The V call is TRBV6-5, the J call TRBJ1-2; TRBD1 matches at 7 bases. In DNA, the CDR3 is TGTGCCAGCAGTTCGGGACAGCAGTATGGCTACACCTTC. Amino acids: CASSSGQQYGYTF.